The sequence of this T cell receptor (beta chain) was determined in a study of Graves' ophthalmopathy and Graves' hyperthyroidism. The CDR3 length is 15 residues. Germline trimming cut 6 bases from V and 5 bases from J; bases unmatched to any gene: 9. There are many counts of this clonotype. TCR beta CDR3 regions were amplified from RNA transcripts. The first round was an RT-PCR with HTBI primers, and the second round was a multiplex PCR. One entry per CDR3 protein results from TCRdb running MiXCR on the multiplex PCR reads. Of about 740,000 distinct CDR3 sequences listed, 40% are singletons. What was sequenced was peripheral blood. The receptor was isolated from an adult man with Graves' ophthalmopathy. The chain couples TRBV12-3 or TRBV12-4 to TRBJ2-5, with TRBD2 matching 10 bases. In DNA form, the CDR3 reads TGTGCCAGCAGCACGTCTAGCGGGGGTCGGGAGACCCAGTACTTC. It codes for CASSTSSGGRETQYF.